This section outlines one TCR beta chain sequence together with its context. Its target antigen remains unknown. No clone much larger than this one lies a single base away; base qualities are absent. V is pared back by 8 bases and J by 4 bases, with 17 bases lying between the germline termini. From the cysteine up to the phenylalanine, the CDR3 has a length of 14 residues. CDR3 DNA only is kept here, 42 bases in frame from base 1. The germline V gene provides CDR1 SGHTA and CDR2 FQGNSA. The data were taken from a study of cytomegalovirus exposure and HLA in healthy donors (dated by TCRdb to about 2017). Regarding the complete study: An earlier analysis of 587 of the donors reported about 280 Gb of sequence data and 117 million unique TCR beta sequences obtained from roughly 170 million T cells. An early release that covered approximately 600 HLA-typed donors contained approximately 300 gigabases of sequencing data and 70 million to 100 million unique TCR sequences. The genetic ancestry cluster associated with self-reported Caucasian donors included over 65% of the approximately 410 genotyped donors. The study aimed to test whether signatures of past pathogen exposure could be identified by cataloging public T cell receptors. The study used immunosequencing to profile the T cell repertoires of 670 or so subjects and linked those repertoires to cytomegalovirus serostatus. Along with the 666-subject first cohort, a separate validation cohort of some 130 different subjects was used. High-throughput TCR immunosequencing, statistical association of individual TCRs with disease status, and machine learning were combined to predict cytomegalovirus infection status. A later analysis re-analyzed previously published TCR beta repertoires from roughly 690 donors and added high-resolution HLA genotyping to study TCR occurrence patterns. The later analysis used no new phenotypic data to find candidate immune exposures, relying instead on TCR beta sequences and their occurrence across donors. To decide whether each TCR beta V gene segment behaved as functional or pseudogenic, an earlier analysis of approximately 620 of the donors relied on high-throughput TCR beta sequencing. Donor age, sex, ethnicity and CMV serostatus were collected together with the repertoire data. Genome-wide SNP genotypes for about 60% of the roughly 700 donors were used in a later genetic analysis, which treated that subset as a discovery cohort. All discovery cohort repertoires had been generated using a single sequencing platform. Both class I and class II loci were covered by HLA typing, at four-digit resolution. The number of typed donors differed by locus: 629-630 for A, B, C, DRB1 and DQB1; some 500 for DQA1; fewer than 610 for DPA1; and some 450 for DPB1. A few DR-DQ haplotypes were handled as single units for association and clustering because linkage in the cohort was strong. Among about 360 genotyped donors of the cohort, an average of approximately 230,000 unique TCR beta nucleotide sequences were sequenced per donor, around 20% of them non-productive. Findings and caveats that apply to the study as a whole: A later analysis found that HLA-associated TCR beta chains were more clonally expanded and had lower generation probabilities than equally common non-associated chains. A later analysis reported that several top co-occurrence clusters appeared linked to parvovirus B19, influenza, CMV and Epstein-Barr virus. In a later analysis, TCR association rates were found to vary across HLA loci, with the most associated TCRs seen for DRB1 alleles and the fewest for HLA-C alleles. In a later analysis, about 16,000 TCR beta sequences were associated with specific HLA alleles at a false discovery rate of 0.05. The classifier was reported to diagnose cytomegalovirus status with high specificity and sensitivity in both the original cohort and the validation cohort. When HLA alleles, especially DR and DQ, strongly co-occurred, attributing TCR associations to individual alleles was difficult. Compared with the roughly 710-donor mean, donors in an Asian-associated ancestry cluster had fewer N-insertions in productive TCRs, according to a later genetic analysis. Most TCR sequences were observed very rarely across donors, whereas some public TCRs were present in many individuals. Because HLA typing was unavailable for some donors at each locus, only the typed subset was used in association tests. About 17 rarely observed V segments, including chromosome 9 orphons, were excluded from the earlier analysis of about 600 of the donors because counts were too low. Sequencing depth was assumed to be roughly uniform across donors in the presence/absence analyses, though that assumption may not hold. The authors suggested that the approach could potentially be generalized to other disease states and immunological phenotypes. In the study, 150 to 200 TCR beta chains were listed as associated with cytomegalovirus. A cluster of highly shared sequence variants was judged likely to be a technical artifact of the sequencing pipeline. Only TCR beta chains were sequenced in this cohort, and the absence of alpha or paired-chain data limited detectable features. In a later genetic analysis, a missense DCLRE1C variant was associated with V-gene and J-gene trimming of TCR beta chains, and the association was replicated in an independent cohort. A few of the identified cytomegalovirus-associated TCR beta chains were confirmed in vitro to be specific for cytomegalovirus antigens. Immune exposure information for the cohort was limited to CMV serostatus. Correlated functional status among segregating V segments might reflect linkage disequilibrium, but an unknown experimental factor could not be ruled out. Broadly in line with IMGT annotations, most TCR beta V segments showed up in productive rearrangements about 87% or about 30% of the time in an earlier analysis of some 590 of the donors. A further reported finding was that TCR beta sequences accurately predicted the HLA-A and HLA-B alleles for most subjects in the first cohort. Because the 87-base-pair reads could not distinguish some IMGT-functional V segments, including TRBV6-2 and TRBV6-3, those segments were excluded. A later analysis found that most CMV-associated TCR beta chains appeared HLA-restricted, with HLA associations seemingly driven largely by CMV exposure.

Library preparation employed the immunoSEQ multiplex PCR assay. The multiplex PCR relied on a mix of 60 forward primers for TCR Vbeta segments and 13 reverse primers for TCR Jbeta segments. The CDR3 region of rearranged TCR beta genes was amplified from genomic DNA with a multiplex PCR assay. The Illumina HiSeq System was used to sequence the amplified TCR beta libraries as 87-base-pair reads. In the paper's pipeline: Across the 670 or so repertoires, a later analysis counted 78 million or so unique TCR beta chains, approximately 10 million of which were shared by at least two donors. To remove PCR and sequencing errors, raw reads were error-corrected and collapsed into unique sequences using a nearest-neighbor algorithm that merged closely related sequences. To assign V, D and J gene segments, CDR3 sequences were aligned to IMGT reference sequences. For a sequence to be retained, a match of at least six nucleotides was required to both a V gene segment and a J gene segment. A rearrangement was called productive if the CDR3 had no stop codons and remained in frame with V and J, and every other rearrangement was called non-productive. Following IMGT convention, CDR3 was defined as the stretch from the second conserved V-encoded cysteine to the conserved J-encoded phenylalanine. The earlier analysis of a few hundred of the donors excluded any sequence lacking an unambiguous match to a single V gene segment. An earlier analysis of about 600 of the donors called V segments functional above 56.7% productive rearrangements and segregating when the between-donor standard deviation exceeded 5%. A statistical classification framework was developed to diagnose cytomegalovirus status using the catalog of TCR beta chain sequences. In a later analysis, V and J genes were assigned by comparing TCR nucleotide sequences against IMGT/GENE-DB human TR gene sequences. Using the TCRdist pipeline, a later analysis assigned CDR3 sequences along with most-parsimonious VDJ recombination scenarios. In a later analysis, every TCR beta chain was defined by the combination of its CDR3 amino acid sequence and its V-gene family, and reads without a unique V-gene family were dropped. In a later analysis, 500 to 650 highly shared, low-generation-probability nucleotide sequences were removed to address suspected cross-contamination and a sequencing artifact. For each public chain, a later analysis derived a clonal expansion index from normalized ranks of inferred template counts within each repertoire. In a later analysis, generation probabilities were computed using a VDJ recombination model fitted to out-of-frame rearrangements, and the results were checked against IGoR. Hypergeometric tests were used in a later analysis to score TCR-TCR, TCR-HLA and TCR-CMV co-occurrence, with a repertoire-size bias correction applied to the TCR pairs. False discovery rates were estimated in a later analysis by permuting HLA or CMV assignments 20 times. A later analysis grouped co-occurring TCRs with DBSCAN, adding TCRdist sequence similarity when clustering within HLA-allele-positive subsets. Co-occurrence clustering excluded repertoires with fewer than 30,000 or more than 120,000 public chains, plus five with anomalous nucleotide sharing. The clones in this table, taken by TCRdb from immuneACCESS, are in-frame only. Not every clone is retained; where verified, under half of the shortfall comes from an unresolved V gene, and the cause of the rest is unknown. V and J calls and clone size follow that table, whereas D and trimming were derived from the DNA. Counted in this sample were approximately 120,000 clones; about 78% of them appeared once. Of the sample, 12% is held by the ten largest clones.

In total, approximately 690 healthy bone marrow donors made up the cohort. Cohort members were all nominally healthy when sampled, although unrecorded immune exposures were likely present. The donor was CMV seropositive and belonged to the group of 250 to 300 seropositive cohort members. Every donor gave a peripheral blood sample, and the peripheral blood mononuclear cells from that sample were used for TCR beta sequencing. Genomic DNA extraction from the blood cell samples was performed with the Qiagen DNeasy Blood Extraction Kit. The source material was PBMCs. The V and J segments used are TRBV7-2 and TRBJ2-5, with a weak D call of TRBD2 (7 bases match). This TCR came from a woman in her 40s in good health and CMV-seropositive. The CDR3 region has the sequence CASGHGGLGETQYF. The nucleotide sequence reads TGTGCCAGCGGCCACGGGGGGCTTGGAGAGACCCAGTACTTC.